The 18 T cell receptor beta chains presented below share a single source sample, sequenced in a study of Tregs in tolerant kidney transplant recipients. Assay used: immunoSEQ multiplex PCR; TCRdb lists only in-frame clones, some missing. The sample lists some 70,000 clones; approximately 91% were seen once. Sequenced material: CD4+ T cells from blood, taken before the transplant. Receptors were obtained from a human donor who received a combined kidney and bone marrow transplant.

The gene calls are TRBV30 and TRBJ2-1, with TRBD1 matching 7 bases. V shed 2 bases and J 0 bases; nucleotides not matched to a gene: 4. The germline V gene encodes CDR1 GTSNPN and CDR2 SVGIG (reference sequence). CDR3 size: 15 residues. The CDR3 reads CAWSKGGASYNEQFF. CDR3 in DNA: TGTGCCTGGAGTAAAGGGGGCGCCTCCTACAATGAGCAGTTCTTC.

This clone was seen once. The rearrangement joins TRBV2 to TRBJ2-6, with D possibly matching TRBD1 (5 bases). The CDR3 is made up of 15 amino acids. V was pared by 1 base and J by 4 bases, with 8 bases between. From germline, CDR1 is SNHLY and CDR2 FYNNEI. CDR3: CASSEETGGANVLTF. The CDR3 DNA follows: TGTGCCAGCAGTGAAGAAACAGGAGGGGCCAACGTCCTGACTTTC.

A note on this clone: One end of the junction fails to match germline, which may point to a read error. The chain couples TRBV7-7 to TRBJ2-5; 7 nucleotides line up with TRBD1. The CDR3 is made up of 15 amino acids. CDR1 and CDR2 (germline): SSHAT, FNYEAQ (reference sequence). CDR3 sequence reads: CASSLATGVQETQYF. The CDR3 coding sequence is TGTGCTAGCAGCTTGGCTACAGGGGTCCAAGAGACCCAGTACTTC.

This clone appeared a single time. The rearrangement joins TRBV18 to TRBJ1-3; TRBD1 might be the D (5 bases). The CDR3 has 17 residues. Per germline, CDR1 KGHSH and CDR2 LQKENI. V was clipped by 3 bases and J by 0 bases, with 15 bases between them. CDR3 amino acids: CASSPRDQGSSGNTIYF. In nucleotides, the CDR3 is TGTGCCAGCTCACCCAGGGATCAGGGCTCCTCTGGAAACACCATATATTTT.

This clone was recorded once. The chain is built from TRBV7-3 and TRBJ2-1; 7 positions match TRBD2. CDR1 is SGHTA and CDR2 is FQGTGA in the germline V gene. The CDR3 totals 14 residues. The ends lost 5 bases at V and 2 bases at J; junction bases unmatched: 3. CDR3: CASSRDYPYNEQFF. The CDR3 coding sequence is TGTGCCAGCAGCCGGGACTACCCCTACAATGAGCAGTTCTTC. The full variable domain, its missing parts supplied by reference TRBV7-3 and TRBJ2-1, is GAGVSQTPSNKVTEKGKYVELRCDPISGHTALYWYRQSLGQGPEFLIYFQGTGAADDSGLPNDRFFAVRPEGSVSTLKIQRTERGDSAVYLCASSRDYPYNEQFFGPGTRLTVL.

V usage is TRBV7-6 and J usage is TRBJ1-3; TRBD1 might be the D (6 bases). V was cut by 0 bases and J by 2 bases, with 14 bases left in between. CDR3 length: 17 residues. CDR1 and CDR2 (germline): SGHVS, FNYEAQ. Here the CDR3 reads CASSLAPPGDAGNTIYF. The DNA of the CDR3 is TGTGCCAGCAGCTTAGCGCCCCCAGGGGATGCTGGAAACACCATATATTTT.

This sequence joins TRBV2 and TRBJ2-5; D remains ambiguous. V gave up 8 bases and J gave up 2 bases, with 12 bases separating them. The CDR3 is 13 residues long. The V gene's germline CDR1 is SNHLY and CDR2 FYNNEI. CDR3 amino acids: CASALTLQETQYF. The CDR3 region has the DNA TGTGCCAGCGCGCTCACGCTACAAGAGACCCAGTACTTC.

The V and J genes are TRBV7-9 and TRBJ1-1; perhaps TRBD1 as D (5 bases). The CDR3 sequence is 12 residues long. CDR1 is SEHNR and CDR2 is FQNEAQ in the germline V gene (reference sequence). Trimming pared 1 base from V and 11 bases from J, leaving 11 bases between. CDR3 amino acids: CASSLELGGAFF. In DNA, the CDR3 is TGTGCCAGCAGCTTAGAGCTGGGGGGGGCTTTCTTT.

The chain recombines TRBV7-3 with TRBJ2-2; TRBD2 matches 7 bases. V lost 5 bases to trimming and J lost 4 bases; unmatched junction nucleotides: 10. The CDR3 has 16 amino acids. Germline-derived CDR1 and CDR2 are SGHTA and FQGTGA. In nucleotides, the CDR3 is TGTGCCAGCAGCCGGAATGCGGCGGGAGTCACCGGGGAGCTGTTTTTT. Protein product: CASSRNAAGVTGELFF.

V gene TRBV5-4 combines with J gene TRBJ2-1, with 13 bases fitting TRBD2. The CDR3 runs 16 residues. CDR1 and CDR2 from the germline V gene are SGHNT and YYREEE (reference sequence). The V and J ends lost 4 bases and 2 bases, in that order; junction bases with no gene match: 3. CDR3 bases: TGTGCCAGCAGCCCGGGGACTAGCGGGGCCTACAATGAGCAGTTCTTC. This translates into CASSPGTSGAYNEQFF. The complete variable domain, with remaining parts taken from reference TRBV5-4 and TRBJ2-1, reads ETGVTQSPTHLIKTRGQQVTLRCSSQSGHNTVSWYQQALGQGPQFIFQYYREEENGRGNFPPRFSGLQFPNYSSELNVNALELDDSALYLCASSPGTSGAYNEQFFGPGTRLTVL.

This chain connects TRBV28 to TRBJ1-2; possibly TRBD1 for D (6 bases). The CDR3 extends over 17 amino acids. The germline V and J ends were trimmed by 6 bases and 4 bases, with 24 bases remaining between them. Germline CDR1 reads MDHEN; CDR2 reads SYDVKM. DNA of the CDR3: TGTGCCAGCAGAGGGGGTTCCCGGGGCCAAGGATTCTATGGCTACACCTTC. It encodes CASRGGSRGQGFYGYTF.

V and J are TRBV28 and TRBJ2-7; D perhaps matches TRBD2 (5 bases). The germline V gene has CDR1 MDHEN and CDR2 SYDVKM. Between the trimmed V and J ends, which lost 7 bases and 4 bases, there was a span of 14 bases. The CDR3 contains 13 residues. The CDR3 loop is CASTLNSGYEQYF. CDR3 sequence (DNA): TGTGCCAGCACGCTTAACTCGGGGTACGAGCAGTACTTC.

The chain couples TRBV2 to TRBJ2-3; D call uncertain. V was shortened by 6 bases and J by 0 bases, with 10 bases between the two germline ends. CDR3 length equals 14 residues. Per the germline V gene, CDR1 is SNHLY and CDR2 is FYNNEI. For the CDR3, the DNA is TGTGCCAGCAGGTCTGGGCTGAGCACAGATACGCAGTATTTT. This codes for CASRSGLSTDTQYF.

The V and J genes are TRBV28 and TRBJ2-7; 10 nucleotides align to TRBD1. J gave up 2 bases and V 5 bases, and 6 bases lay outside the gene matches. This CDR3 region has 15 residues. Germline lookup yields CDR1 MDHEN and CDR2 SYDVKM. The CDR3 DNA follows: TGTGCCAGCAGTGGGTGGGGACAGGGGCCCTACGAGCAGTACTTC. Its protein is CASSGWGQGPYEQYF.

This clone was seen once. The DNA of the CDR3 is TGTGCCAGCAGCTCAAAACGACCGGGACTAGATCGCAATGAGCAGTTCTTC. Translated, it gives CASSSKRPGLDRNEQFF. The chain has TRBV9 and TRBJ2-1; TRBD2 matches at 8 bases. The V segment lost 4 bases and the J segment 6 bases; nucleotides outside the gene matches: 15. The CDR3 loop spans 17 amino acids. Germline assignment: CDR1 SGDLS and CDR2 YYNGEE.

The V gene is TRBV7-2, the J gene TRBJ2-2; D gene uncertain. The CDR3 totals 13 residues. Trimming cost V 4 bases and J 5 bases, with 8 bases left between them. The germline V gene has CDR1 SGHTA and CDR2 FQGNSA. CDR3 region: CASSSVRTGELFF. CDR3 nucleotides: TGTGCCAGCAGCTCTGTACGGACCGGGGAGCTGTTTTTT. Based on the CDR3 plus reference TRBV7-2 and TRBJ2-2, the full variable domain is GAGVSQSPSNKVTEKGKDVELRCDPISGHTALYWYRQSLGQGLEFLIYFQGNSAPDKSGLPSDRFSAERTGGSVSTLTIQRTQQEDSAVYLCASSSVRTGELFFGEGSRLTVL.

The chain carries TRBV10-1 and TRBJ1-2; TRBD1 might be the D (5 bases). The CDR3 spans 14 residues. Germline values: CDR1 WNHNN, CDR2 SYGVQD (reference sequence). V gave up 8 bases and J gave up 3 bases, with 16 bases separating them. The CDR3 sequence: CASGRTGLYYGYTF. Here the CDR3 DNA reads TGCGCCAGCGGGCGAACAGGCCTTTACTATGGCTACACCTTC.

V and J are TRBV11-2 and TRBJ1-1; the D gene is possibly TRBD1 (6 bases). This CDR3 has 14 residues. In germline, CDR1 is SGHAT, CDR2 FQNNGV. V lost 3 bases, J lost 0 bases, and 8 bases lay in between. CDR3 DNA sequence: TGTGCCAGCAGCTTCGGACAGCTGAACACTGAAGCTTTCTTT. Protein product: CASSFGQLNTEAFF.